This passage covers 13 T cell receptor beta chains from one sample sequenced in a study of T cell repertoires in cytomegalovirus infection (dated by TCRdb to about 2019). The sequencer listed for this sample is Illumina HiSeq 1500. TCRdb trimmed the raw reads at Q25, called clones with MiXCR and kept productive beta chains. Each entry is one CDR3 protein sequence, shown with its most common DNA and genes. The sample table lists hundreds of thousands of distinct CDR3 sequences, approximately 46% of them with a count of one. Of the sample, 43% falls within the top ten clones. These receptors' targets are unknown. In the paper's terms, the treatment or condition label means: in vitro stimulation with specific CMV peptide epitopes to enrich CMV-specific T cells. The starting material was cultured PBMCs, obtained from culture after CMV antigen stimulation. Source of these receptors: a human donor in good health (CMV status not recorded). Some clones in this sample may be carry-over from other donors' samples.

The CDR3 reads CASSEYNEQYF. The DNA for the CDR3 is TGTGCCAGCAGTGAATATAACGAGCAGTACTTC. The J gene is TRBJ2-7, the V gene TRBV6-1, with D unresolved. Germline CDR1 is MNHNS and CDR2 is SASEGT. This CDR3 comprises 11 residues. Trimming cost V 2 bases and J 5 bases, with 4 bases left between them.

The chain joins TRBV6-2 or TRBV6-3 to TRBJ2-1, with unresolved D. The V end lost 2 bases, the J end lost 4 bases, and 12 bases lay between the germline ends. The CDR3 loop spans 15 amino acids. Germline V lookup: CDR1 MNHEY, CDR2 SVGEGT. The CDR3 spells CASSYDLGSYNEQFF. CDR3 DNA sequence: TGTGCCAGCAGTTACGACTTGGGATCTTACAATGAGCAGTTCTTC.

The chain carries TRBV7-2 and TRBJ2-3; D might be TRBD2 (6 bases). Trimming shortened V by 3 bases and J by 4 bases, and 11 bases separated the two germline ends. Germline V gene sequence: CDR1 SGHTA, CDR2 FQGNSA. The CDR3 sequence is 14 residues long. The CDR3 sequence: CASSFRREADTQYF. CDR3 nucleotides: TGTGCCAGCAGCTTCCGCAGGGAGGCAGATACGCAGTATTTT.

This clonotype was observed a handful of times. The genes are TRBV12-3 or TRBV12-4 and TRBJ1-1; no firm D call. The CDR3 runs to 12 residues. The V end lost 6 bases, the J end lost 5 bases, and 10 bases lay between the germline ends. The CDR3 protein is CASSRLRTEAFF. For the CDR3, the DNA is TGTGCCAGCAGCCGTTTAAGGACTGAAGCTTTCTTT.

The V call is TRBV12-3 or TRBV12-4, the J call TRBJ2-5; 8 bases line up with TRBD1. The CDR3 is made up of 13 amino acids. The junction had 6 bases not matched to a gene; V was cut back by 6 bases and J by 6 bases. The DNA of the CDR3 is TGTGCCAGCAGCCTAGGACAGGGACAGACCCAGTACTTC. Protein sequence: CASSLGQGQTQYF.

The J gene is TRBJ2-7, the V gene TRBV11-2, with unresolved D. CDR1 and CDR2 from the germline V gene are SGHAT and FQNNGV. The V end lost 3 bases, the J end lost 6 bases, and 12 bases lay between the germline ends. This CDR3 comprises 13 residues. DNA for the CDR3: TGTGCCAGCAGCTTCGACATGGCGACCGAGCAGTACTTC. Protein: CASSFDMATEQYF.

This clonotype occurred a few times. The chain carries TRBV6-4 and TRBJ2-3; D remains ambiguous. Trimming stripped 4 bases from V and 5 bases from J, with 10 bases between. The CDR3 runs 13 residues. Germline V gene lookup returns CDR1 MRHNA and CDR2 SNTAGT. The CDR3 coding sequence is TGTGCCAGCAGTGCCCTCGTGGGAGATACGCAGTATTTT. Protein: CASSALVGDTQYF.

V gene TRBV28 combines with J gene TRBJ1-6, with a possible D match to TRBD1 (6 bases). Germline CDR1 reads MDHEN; CDR2 reads SYDVKM. Between the trimmed V and J ends, which lost 5 bases and 4 bases, there was a span of 18 bases. The CDR3 sequence is 17 residues long. The CDR3 coding sequence is TGTGCCAGCAGTCCAAGCCCGGACAGAGTGTATAATTCACCCCTCCACTTT. It codes for CASSPSPDRVYNSPLHF.

This clonotype was recorded once. The chain couples TRBV6-1 to TRBJ2-2; D is perhaps TRBD1 or TRBD2 (5 bases each). CDR3 length: 14 amino acids. Trimming stripped 2 bases from V and 4 bases from J, with 8 bases between. Germline V gives CDR1 MNHNS, CDR2 SASEGT. CDR3 residues: CASSEWGSTGELFF. CDR3 nucleotide sequence: TGTGCCAGCAGTGAATGGGGGTCCACCGGGGAGCTGTTTTTT.

The chain recombines TRBV5-1 with TRBJ2-2; D possibly corresponds to TRBD2 (5 bases). The V gene's germline CDR1 is SGHRS and CDR2 YFSETQ. Trimming cost V 2 bases and J 0 bases, with 11 bases left between them. The CDR3 has 16 amino acids. The CDR3 reads CASSLYPSPNTGELFF. The CDR3 DNA follows: TGCGCCAGCAGCTTATATCCTAGCCCGAACACCGGGGAGCTGTTTTTT.

This clonotype was picked up a small number of times. One end of the junction varies from germline; a read error may be responsible. The rearrangement joins TRBV4-1 to TRBJ2-5, with 9 bases fitting TRBD2. The germline gives CDR1 MGHRA, CDR2 YSYEKL. The CDR3 is 17 amino acids. The CDR3 DNA is TGTGCCAGCAGCCAAGATCCCCGACTAGCGGTACAAGAGACCCAGTACTTC. Protein product: CASSQDPRLAVQETQYF.

For this clonotype: This CDR3 is missing its conserved last phenylalanine or tryptophan, likely due to a read error. The CDR3 DNA reads as TGTGCCAGCAGCTTAGGAAACAGGTTTGGCCCCCGAAATGAGCAGTTCGTC. Translated, it gives CASSLGNRFGPRNEQFV. This chain links TRBV7-9 with TRBJ2-1, with a possible D match to TRBD1 (5 bases). Germline values: CDR1 SEHNR, CDR2 FQNEAQ (reference sequence). The CDR3 totals 17 residues. Trimming removed 1 base at V and 7 bases at J, with 20 bases between.

This CDR3 reads CASSFTWADTQYF. The CDR3 bases are TGTGCCAGCAGCTTCACGTGGGCAGATACGCAGTATTTT. This sequence joins TRBV7-4 and TRBJ2-3; D is ambiguous. The V gene's germline CDR1 is SGHVT and CDR2 SQSDAQ. V was trimmed by 3 bases and J by 4 bases, leaving 8 bases between them. The CDR3 is made up of 13 amino acids.